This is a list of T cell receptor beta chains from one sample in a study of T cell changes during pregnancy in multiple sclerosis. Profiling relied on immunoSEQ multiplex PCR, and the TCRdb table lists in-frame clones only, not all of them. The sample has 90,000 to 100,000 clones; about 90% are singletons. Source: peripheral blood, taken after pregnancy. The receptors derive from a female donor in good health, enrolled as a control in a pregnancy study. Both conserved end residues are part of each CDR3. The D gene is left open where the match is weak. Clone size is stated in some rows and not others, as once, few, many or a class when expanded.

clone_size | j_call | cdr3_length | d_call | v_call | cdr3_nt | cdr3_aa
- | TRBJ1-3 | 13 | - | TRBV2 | TGTGCCAGCCAGGGAGGGGCTGGAAACACCATATATTTT | CASQGGAGNTIYF
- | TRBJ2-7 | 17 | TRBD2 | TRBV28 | TGTGCCAGCAGTTCCCCCCTTGGCGGGAGGAAAATCTACGAGCAGTACTTC | CASSSPLGGRKIYEQYF
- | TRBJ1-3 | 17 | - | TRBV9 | TGTGCCAGCAGCGCCCGGGGGAGGTCGGATCCTGGAAACACCATATATTTT | CASSARGRSDPGNTIYF
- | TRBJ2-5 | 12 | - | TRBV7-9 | TGTGCCAGCAGCTTATCGGGAGAGACCCAGTACTTC | CASSLSGETQYF
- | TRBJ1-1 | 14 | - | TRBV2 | TGTGCCAGCCAATACTCCGTAATGAACACTGAAGCTTTCTTT | CASQYSVMNTEAFF
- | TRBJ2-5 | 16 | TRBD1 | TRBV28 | TGTGCCAGCAGTTTAACAGGGGGCGGCTCCGGGGAGACCCAGTACTTC | CASSLTGGGSGETQYF
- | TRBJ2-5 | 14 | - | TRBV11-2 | TGTGCCAGCAGCTTATCTGGCGGCCAAGAGACCCAGTACTTC | CASSLSGGQETQYF
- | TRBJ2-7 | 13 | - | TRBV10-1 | TGCGCCAGCAGTGATGGGCCTCTATACGAGCAGTACTTC | CASSDGPLYEQYF
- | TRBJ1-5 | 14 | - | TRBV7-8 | TGTGCCAGCAGCCCCAGGTTGCGCAATCAGCCCCAGCATTTT | CASSPRLRNQPQHF
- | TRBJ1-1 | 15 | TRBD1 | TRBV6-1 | TGTGCCAGCAGCGTCGACAGGGTCGGGGACACTGAAGCTTTCTTT | CASSVDRVGDTEAFF
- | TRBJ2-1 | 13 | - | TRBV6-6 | TGTGCCAGCAGTTCGGGACAAAACAATGAGCAGTTCTTC | CASSSGQNNEQFF
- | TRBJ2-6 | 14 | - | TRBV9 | TGTGCCAGCAGCGTCAGTACTGGGGCCAACGTCCTGACTTTC | CASSVSTGANVLTF
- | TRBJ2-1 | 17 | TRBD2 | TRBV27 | TGTGCCAGCAGTTCCCTTCGGACTAGAGTTCGTCCCAATGAGCAGTTCTTC | CASSSLRTRVRPNEQFF
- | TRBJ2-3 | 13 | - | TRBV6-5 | TGTGCCAGCAGAGACTCCGGCACAGATACGCAGTATTTT | CASRDSGTDTQYF
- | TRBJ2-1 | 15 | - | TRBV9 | TGTGCCAGCAGCCCTGGGGGGGCCAGCTACAATGAGCAGTTCTTC | CASSPGGASYNEQFF
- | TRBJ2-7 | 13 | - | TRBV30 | TGTGCCTGGAGTACAGACCCTAACTACGAGCAGTACTTC | CAWSTDPNYEQYF
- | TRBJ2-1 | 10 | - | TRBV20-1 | TGCAGTGCTGTTAGCGATGAGCAGTTCTTC | CSAVSDEQFF
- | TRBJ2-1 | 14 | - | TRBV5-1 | TGCGCCAGCAGCCCCGGGACATCCGGGTATGAGCAGTTCTTC | CASSPGTSGYEQFF
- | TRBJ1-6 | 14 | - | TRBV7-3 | TGTGCCAGCAGCTCGACAAGGGGATCATCACCCCTCCACTTT | CASSSTRGSSPLHF
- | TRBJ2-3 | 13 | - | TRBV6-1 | TGTGCCAGCAGCATTTTTGTGTCCGATACGCAGTATTTT | CASSIFVSDTQYF
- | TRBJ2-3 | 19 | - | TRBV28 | TGTGCCAGCAGTTTATTCGGAGGGAGGGCCCGGGGGCCCACAGATACGCAGTATTTT | CASSLFGGRARGPTDTQYF
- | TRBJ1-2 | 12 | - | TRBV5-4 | TGTGCCACCAACAGGGAAAACTATGGCTACACCTTC | CATNRENYGYTF
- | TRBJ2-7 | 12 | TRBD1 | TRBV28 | TGTGCCAGCAGACAGGGGGACTACGAGCAGTACTTC | CASRQGDYEQYF
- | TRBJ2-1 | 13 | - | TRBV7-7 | TGTGCTAGCAGCCGAGACAGATACAATGAGCAGTTCTTC | CASSRDRYNEQFF
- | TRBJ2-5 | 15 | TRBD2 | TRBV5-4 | TGTGCCAGCAGCTTGGCCAGCGGGAGTAGGGAGACCCAGTACTTC | CASSLASGSRETQYF
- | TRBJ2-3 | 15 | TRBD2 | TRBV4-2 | TGTGCCAGCAGCCCAGCTAGCGGAGACACAGATACGCAGTATTTT | CASSPASGDTDTQYF
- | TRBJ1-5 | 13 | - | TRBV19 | TGTGCCAGTAACGGCGGAAGCAATCAGCCCCAGCATTTT | CASNGGSNQPQHF
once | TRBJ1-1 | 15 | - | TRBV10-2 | TGCGCCAGCAGTGATTCCCCTCCCCGGGGAGCTGAAGCTTTCTTT | CASSDSPPRGAEAFF
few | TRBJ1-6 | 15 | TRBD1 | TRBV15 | TGTGCCACCAGCAGAGATCGTTCAGGGGGTTCACCCCTCCACTTT | CATSRDRSGGSPLHF
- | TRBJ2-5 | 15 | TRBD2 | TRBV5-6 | TGTGCCAGCAGCCCCACCGGGACTAGCTACGGGACCCAGTACTTC | CASSPTGTSYGTQYF
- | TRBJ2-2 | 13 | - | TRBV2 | TGTGCCAGCAGTGAGGACAGCACCGGGGAGCTGTTTTTT | CASSEDSTGELFF